These 2 T cell receptor beta chains were all obtained from the same sample, sequenced in a study of shared T cell receptors in the human thymus. Here immunoSEQ multiplex PCR was the method, and the copy in TCRdb shows in-frame clones only, minus some. The sample has about 660,000 clones; around nine tenths are singletons. The sample also formed part of further work on human thymus T cells.

Sequenced sample: thymocytes. The source is a boy in the first two years of life with a congenital heart defect.

This sequence joins TRBV14 and TRBJ2-7; D perhaps matches TRBD2 (7 bases). Germline CDR1 is SGHDN and CDR2 is FVKESK. The CDR3 runs 14 residues. V was pared by 4 bases and J by 3 bases, with 13 bases between. The CDR3 nucleotides are TGTGCCAGCAGCCGTGGGGGGGCTAGCTACGAGCAGTACTTC. Protein product: CASSRGGASYEQYF.

This sequence joins TRBV19 and TRBJ2-3; D might be TRBD1 (6 bases). Germline-derived CDR1 and CDR2 are LNHDA and SQIVND (reference sequence). This CDR3 is 15 amino acids long. V lost 3 bases and J lost 2, with 12 bases in between. CDR3: CASSIQGSLTDTQYF. Here the CDR3 DNA reads TGTGCCAGTAGTATCCAGGGGTCTCTCACAGATACGCAGTATTTT.